This TCR beta chain was captured by sequencing in a study of T cell clones after liver transplantation. CD3+CD4+ and CD3+CD8+ cells were FACS-sorted from thawed unstimulated PBMCs. TCRdb's table, derived via immunoSEQ multiplex PCR, lists solely in-frame clones and lacks some. In the table there are over 50,000 clones, about four fifths of which are singletons. Per germline, CDR1 ENHRY and CDR2 SYGVKD. CDR3 length equals 14 residues. V gave up 6 bases and J gave up 5 bases, with 11 bases separating them. The chain joins TRBV10-3 to TRBJ1-6; D gene uncertain. Sequences were derived from CD4+ T cells from blood, sampled before liver transplant. This receptor was obtained from a human donor who received a liver transplant. This CDR3 reads CAIRPLPNNSPLHF. CDR3 DNA sequence: TGTGCCATCAGGCCACTTCCTAATAATTCACCCCTCCACTTT.